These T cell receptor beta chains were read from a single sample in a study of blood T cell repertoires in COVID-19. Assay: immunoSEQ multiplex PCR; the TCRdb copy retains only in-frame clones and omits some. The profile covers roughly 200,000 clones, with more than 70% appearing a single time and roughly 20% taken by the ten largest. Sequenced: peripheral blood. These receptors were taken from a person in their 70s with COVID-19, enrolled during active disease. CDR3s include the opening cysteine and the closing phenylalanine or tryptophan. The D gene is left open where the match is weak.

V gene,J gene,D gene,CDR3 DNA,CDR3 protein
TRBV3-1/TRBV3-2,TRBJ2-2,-,TGTGCCAGCAGCCCCCTTTTTTCTACCGGGGAGCTGTTTTTT,CASSPLFSTGELFF
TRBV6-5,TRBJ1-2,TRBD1,TGTGCCAGCAGTTACCAAGGACAGGCCACTTATGGCTACACCTTC,CASSYQGQATYGYTF
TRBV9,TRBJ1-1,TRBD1,TGTGCCAGCAGCACCGACCCCGGAGGGGGCACGCTCCCTGAAGCTTTCTTT,CASSTDPGGGTLPEAFF
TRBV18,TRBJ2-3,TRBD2,TGTGCCAGCTCACCACTGAAGACTAGCGGGGGGGCCGGGGATACGCAGTATTTT,CASSPLKTSGGAGDTQYF
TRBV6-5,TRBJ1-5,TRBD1,TGTGCCAGCAGCGGGGGACAGGGGTGGAATCAGCCCCAGCATTTT,CASSGGQGWNQPQHF
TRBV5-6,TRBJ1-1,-,TGTGCCAGCAGCCCCCTATCGGGTTTGGCGAACACTGAAGCTTTCTTT,CASSPLSGLANTEAFF
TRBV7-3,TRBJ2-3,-,TGTGCCAGCAGCTTAGACAGCTATAGCACAGATACGCAGTATTTT,CASSLDSYSTDTQYF
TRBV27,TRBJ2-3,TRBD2,TGTGCCAGCAGTCCCCTAGCGGGAGACGCAGATACGCAGTATTTT,CASSPLAGDADTQYF
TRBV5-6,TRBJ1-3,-,TGTGCCAGCAGCTCTATGGGGCACTCCTCTGGAAACACCATATATTTT,CASSSMGHSSGNTIYF
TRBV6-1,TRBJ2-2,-,TGTGCCAGCAGTGAATATAGAGGTCGGGGGGAGCTGTTTTTT,CASSEYRGRGELFF